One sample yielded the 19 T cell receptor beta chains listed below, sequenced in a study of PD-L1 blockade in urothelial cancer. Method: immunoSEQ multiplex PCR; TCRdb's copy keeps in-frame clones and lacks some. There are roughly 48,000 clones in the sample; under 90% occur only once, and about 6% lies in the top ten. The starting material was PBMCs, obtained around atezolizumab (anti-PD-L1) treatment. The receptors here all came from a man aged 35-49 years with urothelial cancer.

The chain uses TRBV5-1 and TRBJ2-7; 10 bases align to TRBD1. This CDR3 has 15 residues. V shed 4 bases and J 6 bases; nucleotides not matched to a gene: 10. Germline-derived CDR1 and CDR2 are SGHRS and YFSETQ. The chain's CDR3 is CASSPDGTGVSEQYF. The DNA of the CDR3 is TGCGCCAGCAGCCCGGACGGGACAGGGGTTTCCGAGCAGTACTTC.

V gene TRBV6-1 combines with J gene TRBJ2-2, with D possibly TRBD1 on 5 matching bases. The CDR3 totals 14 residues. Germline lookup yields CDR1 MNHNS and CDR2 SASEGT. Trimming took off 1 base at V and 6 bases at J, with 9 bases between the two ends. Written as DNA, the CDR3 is TGTGCCAGCAGTGAAGTTAGGGGCCCCGGGGAGCTGTTTTTT. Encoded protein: CASSEVRGPGELFF.

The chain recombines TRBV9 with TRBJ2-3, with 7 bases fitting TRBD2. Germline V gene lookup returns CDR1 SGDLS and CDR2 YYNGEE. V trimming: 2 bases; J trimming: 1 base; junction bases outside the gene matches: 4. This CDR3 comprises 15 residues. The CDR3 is CASSVLADGTDTQYF. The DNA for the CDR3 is TGTGCCAGCAGCGTCCTAGCGGACGGCACAGATACGCAGTATTTT. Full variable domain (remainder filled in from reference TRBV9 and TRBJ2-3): DSGVTQTPKHLITATGQRVTLRCSPRSGDLSVYWYQQSLDQGLQFLIQYYNGEERAKGNILERFSAQQFPDLHSELNLSSLELGDSALYFCASSVLADGTDTQYFGPGTRLTVL.

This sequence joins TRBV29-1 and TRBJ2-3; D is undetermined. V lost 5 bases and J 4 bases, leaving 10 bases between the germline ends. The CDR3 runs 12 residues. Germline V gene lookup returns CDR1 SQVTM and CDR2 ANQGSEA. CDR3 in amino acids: CSVSDFADTQYF. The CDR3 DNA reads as TGCAGCGTTTCTGACTTTGCAGATACGCAGTATTTT.

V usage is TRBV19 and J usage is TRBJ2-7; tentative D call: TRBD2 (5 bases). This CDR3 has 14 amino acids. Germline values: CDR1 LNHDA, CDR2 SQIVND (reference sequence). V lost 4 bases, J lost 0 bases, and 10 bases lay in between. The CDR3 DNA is TGTGCCAGTAGTAGAGGGTCCGACTCCTACGAGCAGTACTTC. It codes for CASSRGSDSYEQYF. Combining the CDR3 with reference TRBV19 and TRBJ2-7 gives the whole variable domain DGGITQSPKYLFRKEGQNVTLSCEQNLNHDAMYWYRQDPGQGLRLIYYSQIVNDFQKGDIAEGYSVSREKKESFPLTVTSAQKNPTAFYLCASSRGSDSYEQYFGPGTRLTVT.

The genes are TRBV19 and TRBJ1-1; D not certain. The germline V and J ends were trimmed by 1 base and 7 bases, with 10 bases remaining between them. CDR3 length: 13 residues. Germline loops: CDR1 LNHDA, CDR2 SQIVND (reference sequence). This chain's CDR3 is CASSIGFRSEAFF. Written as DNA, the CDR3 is TGTGCCAGTAGTATAGGGTTTCGGAGTGAAGCTTTCTTT.

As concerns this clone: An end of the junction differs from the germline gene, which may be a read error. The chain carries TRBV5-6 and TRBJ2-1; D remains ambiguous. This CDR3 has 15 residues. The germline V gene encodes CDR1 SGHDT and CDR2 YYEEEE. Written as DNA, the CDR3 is TGTGCCAGCAGCAGCCGGGTGGCCTCCTACAATGAGCAGCTCTTC. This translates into CASSSRVASYNEQLF.

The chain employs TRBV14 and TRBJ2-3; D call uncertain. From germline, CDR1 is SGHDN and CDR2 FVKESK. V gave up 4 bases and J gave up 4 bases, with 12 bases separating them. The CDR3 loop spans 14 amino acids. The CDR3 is CASSPNGVPDTQYF. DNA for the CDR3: TGTGCCAGCAGCCCCAACGGTGTTCCAGATACGCAGTATTTT.

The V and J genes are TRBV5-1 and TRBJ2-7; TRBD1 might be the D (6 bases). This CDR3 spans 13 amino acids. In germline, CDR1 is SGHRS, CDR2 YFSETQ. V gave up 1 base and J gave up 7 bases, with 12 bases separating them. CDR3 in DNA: TGCGCCAGCAGCTTGAACAGGGTCGGGGAGCAGTACTTC. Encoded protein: CASSLNRVGEQYF.

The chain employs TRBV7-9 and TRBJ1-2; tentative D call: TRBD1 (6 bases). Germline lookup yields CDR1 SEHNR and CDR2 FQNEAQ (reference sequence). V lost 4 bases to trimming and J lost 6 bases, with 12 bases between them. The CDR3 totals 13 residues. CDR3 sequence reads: CASSSQAGDGYTF. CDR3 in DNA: TGTGCCAGCAGCTCACAAGCAGGGGATGGCTACACCTTC.

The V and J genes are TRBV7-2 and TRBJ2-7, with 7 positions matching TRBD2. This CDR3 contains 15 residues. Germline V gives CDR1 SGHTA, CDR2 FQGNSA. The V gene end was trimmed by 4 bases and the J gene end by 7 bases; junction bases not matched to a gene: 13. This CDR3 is CASSSPRGRAEEQYF. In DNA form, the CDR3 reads TGTGCCAGCAGCTCCCCAAGAGGGAGGGCCGAAGAGCAGTACTTC. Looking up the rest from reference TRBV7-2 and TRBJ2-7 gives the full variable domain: GAGVSQSPSNKVTEKGKDVELRCDPISGHTALYWYRQSLGQGLEFLIYFQGNSAPDKSGLPSDRFSAERTGGSVSTLTIQRTQQEDSAVYLCASSSPRGRAEEQYFGPGTRLTVT.

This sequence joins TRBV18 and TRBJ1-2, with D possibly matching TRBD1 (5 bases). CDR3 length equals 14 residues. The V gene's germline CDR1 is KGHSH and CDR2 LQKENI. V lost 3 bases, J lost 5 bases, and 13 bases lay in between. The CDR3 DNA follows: TGTGCCAGCTCACCGTCATCGGAGGGGTATGGCTACACCTTC. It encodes CASSPSSEGYGYTF.

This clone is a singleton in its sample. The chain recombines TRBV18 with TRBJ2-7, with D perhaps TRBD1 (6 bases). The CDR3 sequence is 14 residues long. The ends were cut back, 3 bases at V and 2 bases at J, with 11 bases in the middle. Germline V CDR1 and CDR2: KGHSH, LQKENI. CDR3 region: CASSPDRLAYEQYF. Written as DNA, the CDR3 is TGTGCCAGCTCACCTGACAGGCTAGCCTACGAGCAGTACTTC.

CDR3 DNA: TGCGCCAGCGTAGACTTCACAGATACGCAGTATTTT. This translates into CASVDFTDTQYF. The chain is built from TRBV5-1 and TRBJ2-3; no reliable D call. Germline CDR1 reads SGHRS; CDR2 reads YFSETQ. The V end was cut by 7 bases, the J end by 2 bases, with 8 bases between. This CDR3 contains 12 residues.

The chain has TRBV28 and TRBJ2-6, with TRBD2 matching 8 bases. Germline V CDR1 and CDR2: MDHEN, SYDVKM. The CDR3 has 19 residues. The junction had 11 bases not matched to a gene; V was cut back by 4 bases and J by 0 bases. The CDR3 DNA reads TGTGCCAGCAGTTCACCCGCGGGGGGTGGGATCTCTGGGGCCAACGTCCTGACTTTC. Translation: CASSSPAGGGISGANVLTF.

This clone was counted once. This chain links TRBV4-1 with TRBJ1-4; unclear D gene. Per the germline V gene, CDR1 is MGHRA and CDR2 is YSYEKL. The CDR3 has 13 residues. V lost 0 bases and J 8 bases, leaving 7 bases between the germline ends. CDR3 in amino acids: CASSQDHSEKLFF. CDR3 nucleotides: TGCGCCAGCAGCCAAGACCATTCAGAAAAACTGTTTTTT.

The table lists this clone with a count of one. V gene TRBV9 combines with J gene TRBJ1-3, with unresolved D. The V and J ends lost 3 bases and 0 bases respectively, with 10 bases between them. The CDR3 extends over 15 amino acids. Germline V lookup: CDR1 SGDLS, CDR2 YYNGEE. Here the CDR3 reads CASSATGSSGNTIYF. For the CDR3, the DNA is TGTGCCAGCAGCGCAACGGGGAGCTCTGGAAACACCATATATTTT.

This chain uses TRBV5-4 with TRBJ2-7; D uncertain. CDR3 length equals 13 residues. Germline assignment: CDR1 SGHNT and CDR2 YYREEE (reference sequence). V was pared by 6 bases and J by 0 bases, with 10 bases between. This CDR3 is CASTPRSSYEQYF. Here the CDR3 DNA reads TGTGCCAGCACCCCACGGAGCTCCTACGAGCAGTACTTC.

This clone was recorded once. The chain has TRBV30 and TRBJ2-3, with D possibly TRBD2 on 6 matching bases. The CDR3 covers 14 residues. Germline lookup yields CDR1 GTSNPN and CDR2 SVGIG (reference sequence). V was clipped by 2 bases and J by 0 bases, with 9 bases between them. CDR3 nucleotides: TGTGCCTGGAGTCGGGGACTGAGCACAGATACGCAGTATTTT. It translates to CAWSRGLSTDTQYF.